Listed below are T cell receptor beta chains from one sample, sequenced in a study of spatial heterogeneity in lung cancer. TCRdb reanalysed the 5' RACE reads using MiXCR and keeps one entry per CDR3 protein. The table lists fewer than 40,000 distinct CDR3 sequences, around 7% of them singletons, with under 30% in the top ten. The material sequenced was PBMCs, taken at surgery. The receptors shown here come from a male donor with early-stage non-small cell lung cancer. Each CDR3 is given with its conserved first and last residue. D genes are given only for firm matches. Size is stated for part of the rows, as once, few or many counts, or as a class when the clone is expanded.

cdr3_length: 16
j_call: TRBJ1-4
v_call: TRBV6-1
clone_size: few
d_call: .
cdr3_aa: CASTRDGVATNEKLFF
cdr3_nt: TGTGCCAGTACCCGGGACGGAGTTGCAACTAATGAAAAACTGTTTTTT

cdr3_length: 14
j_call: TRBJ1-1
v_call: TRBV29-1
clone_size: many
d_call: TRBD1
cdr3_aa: CSVLSTGQGSEAFF
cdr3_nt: TGCAGCGTTCTCTCCACGGGACAGGGTTCTGAAGCTTTCTTT

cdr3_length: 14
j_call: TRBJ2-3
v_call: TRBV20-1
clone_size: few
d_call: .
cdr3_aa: CSAREGTSPHTQYF
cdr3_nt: TGCAGTGCTAGAGAAGGGACCTCCCCCCATACGCAGTATTTT

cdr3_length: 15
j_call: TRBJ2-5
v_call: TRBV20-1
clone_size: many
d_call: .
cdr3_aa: CSARQRLLKQETQYF
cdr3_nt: TGCAGTGCTAGGCAAAGGCTTTTAAAACAAGAGACCCAGTACTTC

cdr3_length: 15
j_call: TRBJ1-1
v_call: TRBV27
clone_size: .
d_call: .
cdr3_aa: CASSLHLRWNTEAFF
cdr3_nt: TGTGCCAGCAGTTTACACCTTCGATGGAACACTGAAGCTTTCTTT

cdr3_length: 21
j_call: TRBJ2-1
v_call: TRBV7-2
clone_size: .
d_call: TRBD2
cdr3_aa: CASSLVGASGRTPFSYNEQFF
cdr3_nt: TGTGCCAGCAGCTTAGTTGGAGCTAGCGGGAGGACCCCCTTCTCCTACAATGAGCAGTTCTTC

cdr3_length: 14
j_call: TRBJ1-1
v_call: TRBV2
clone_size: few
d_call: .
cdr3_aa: CASSVRLLNTEAFF
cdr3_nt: TGTGCCAGCAGTGTTAGACTCTTGAACACTGAAGCTTTCTTT

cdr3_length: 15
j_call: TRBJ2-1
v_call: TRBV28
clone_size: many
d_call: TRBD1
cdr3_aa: CASSLGQGARNEQFF
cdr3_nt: TGTGCCAGCAGTTTGGGTCAGGGGGCGCGCAATGAGCAGTTCTTC

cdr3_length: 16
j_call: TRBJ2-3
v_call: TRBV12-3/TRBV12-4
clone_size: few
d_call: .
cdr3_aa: CASSLYAGRHTDTQYF
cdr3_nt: TGTGCCAGCAGTTTATACGCGGGGCGACACACAGATACGCAGTATTTT

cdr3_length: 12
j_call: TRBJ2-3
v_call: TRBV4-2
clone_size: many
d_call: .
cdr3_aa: CASSGRTDTQYF
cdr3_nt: TGTGCCAGCAGCGGGCGGACAGATACGCAGTATTTT

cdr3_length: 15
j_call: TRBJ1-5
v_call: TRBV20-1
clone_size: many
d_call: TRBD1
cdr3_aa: CSASAGTGGNQPQHF
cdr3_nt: TGCAGTGCTAGTGCCGGGACAGGGGGGAATCAGCCCCAGCATTTT

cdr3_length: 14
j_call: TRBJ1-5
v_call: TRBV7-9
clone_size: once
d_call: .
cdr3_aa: CASGIGGSNQPQHF
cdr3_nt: TGTGCCAGCGGAATTGGGGGGAGCAATCAGCCCCAGCATTTT

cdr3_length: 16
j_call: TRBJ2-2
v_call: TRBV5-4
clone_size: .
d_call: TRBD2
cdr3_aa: CASSPASGGAYQELFF
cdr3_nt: TGTGCCAGCAGCCCAGCGTCGGGAGGGGCTTATCAGGAGCTGTTTTTT

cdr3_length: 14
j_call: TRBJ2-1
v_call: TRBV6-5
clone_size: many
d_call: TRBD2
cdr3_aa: CASSLAGPLNEQFF
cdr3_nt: TGTGCCAGCAGCCTAGCGGGACCCCTGAATGAGCAGTTCTTC

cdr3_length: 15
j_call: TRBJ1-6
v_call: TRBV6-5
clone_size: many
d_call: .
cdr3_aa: CASSYSPGYNSPLHF
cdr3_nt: TGTGCCAGCAGTTACTCCCCCGGTTATAATTCACCCCTCCACTTT

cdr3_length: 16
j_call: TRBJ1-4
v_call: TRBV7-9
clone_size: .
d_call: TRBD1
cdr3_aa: CASSLTGSRTNEKLFF
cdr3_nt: TGTGCCAGCAGCTTGACAGGGTCCAGGACTAATGAAAAACTGTTTTTT

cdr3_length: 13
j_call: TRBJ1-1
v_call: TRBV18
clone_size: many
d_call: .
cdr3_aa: CASSPGENTEAFF
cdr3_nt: TGTGCCAGCTCACCGGGGGAGAACACTGAAGCTTTCTTT

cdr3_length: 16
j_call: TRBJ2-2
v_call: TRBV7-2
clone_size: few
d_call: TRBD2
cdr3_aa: CASSLPSGGASGELFF
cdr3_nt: TGTGCCAGCAGCTTACCTAGCGGGGGGGCCTCCGGGGAGCTGTTTTTT

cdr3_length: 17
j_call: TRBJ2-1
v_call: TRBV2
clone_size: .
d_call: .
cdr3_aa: CASSEDRQSLFLSEQFF
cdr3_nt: TGTGCCAGCAGTGAAGACAGACAGAGCCTATTTTTGAGTGAGCAGTTCTTC

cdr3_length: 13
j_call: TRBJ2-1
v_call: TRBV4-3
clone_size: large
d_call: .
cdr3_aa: CASSQDGGFEQFF
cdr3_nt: TGCGCCAGCAGCCAAGATGGAGGATTTGAGCAGTTCTTC

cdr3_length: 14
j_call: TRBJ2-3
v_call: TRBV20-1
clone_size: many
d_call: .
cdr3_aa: CSAKQGVGTDTQYF
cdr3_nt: TGCAGTGCAAAACAGGGTGTGGGCACAGATACGCAGTATTTT

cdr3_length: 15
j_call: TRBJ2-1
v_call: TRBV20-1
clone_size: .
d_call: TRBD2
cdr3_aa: CSARDPSGSAYEQFF
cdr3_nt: TGCAGTGCTAGAGATCCGAGCGGGAGCGCCTATGAGCAGTTCTTC

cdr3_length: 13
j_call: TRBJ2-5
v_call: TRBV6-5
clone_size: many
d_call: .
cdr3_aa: CASSLGNGKTQYF
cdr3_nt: TGTGCCAGCAGTTTGGGGAACGGAAAGACCCAGTACTTC

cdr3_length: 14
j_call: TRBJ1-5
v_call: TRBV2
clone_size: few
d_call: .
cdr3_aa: CASTGSHPNQPQHF
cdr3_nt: TGTGCCAGCACCGGCTCCCACCCCAATCAGCCCCAGCATTTT

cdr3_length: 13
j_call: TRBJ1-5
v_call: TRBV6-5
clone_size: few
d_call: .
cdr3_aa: CASRSTEVQPQHF
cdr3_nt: TGTGCCAGCAGGTCCACAGAGGTCCAGCCCCAGCATTTT

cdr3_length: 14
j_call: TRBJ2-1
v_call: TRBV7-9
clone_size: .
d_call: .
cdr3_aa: CASMESASIHEQFF
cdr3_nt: TGTGCCAGCATGGAGTCAGCCTCAATTCATGAGCAGTTCTTC

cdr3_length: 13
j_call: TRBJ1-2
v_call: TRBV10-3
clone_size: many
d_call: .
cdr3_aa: CAIRQGANYGYTF
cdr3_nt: TGTGCCATCAGACAGGGAGCTAACTATGGCTACACCTTC

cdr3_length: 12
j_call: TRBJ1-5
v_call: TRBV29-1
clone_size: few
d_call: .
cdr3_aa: CSVGEGLQPQHF
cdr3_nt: TGCAGCGTTGGAGAAGGGTTGCAGCCCCAGCATTTT

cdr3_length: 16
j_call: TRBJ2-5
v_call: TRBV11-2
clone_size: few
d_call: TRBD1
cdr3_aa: CASSLDLQTGVETQYF
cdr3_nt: TGTGCCAGCAGCTTAGATCTGCAGACAGGGGTAGAGACCCAGTACTTC

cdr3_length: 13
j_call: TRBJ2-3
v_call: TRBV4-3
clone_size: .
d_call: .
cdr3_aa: CASSPGTSDTQYF
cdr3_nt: TGCGCCAGCAGCCCAGGGACCAGTGATACGCAGTATTTT

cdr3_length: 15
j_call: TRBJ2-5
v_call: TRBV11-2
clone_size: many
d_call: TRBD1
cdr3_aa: CASSFSDRARETQYF
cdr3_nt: TGTGCCAGCAGCTTTTCCGACAGGGCCCGAGAGACCCAGTACTTC

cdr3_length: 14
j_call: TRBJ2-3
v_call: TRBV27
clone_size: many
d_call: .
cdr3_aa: CASSFPGGGDTQYF
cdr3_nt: TGTGCCAGCAGTTTCCCCGGGGGTGGAGATACGCAGTATTTT

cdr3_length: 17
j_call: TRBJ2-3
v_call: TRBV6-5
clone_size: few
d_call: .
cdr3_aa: CASSYLAGDMSTDTQYF
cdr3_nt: TGTGCCAGCAGTTACCTAGCTGGGGACATGAGCACAGATACGCAGTATTTT

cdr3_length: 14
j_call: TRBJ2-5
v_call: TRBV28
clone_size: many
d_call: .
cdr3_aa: CASSLSPGVETQYF
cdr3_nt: TGTGCCAGCAGTTTATCTCCGGGGGTAGAGACCCAGTACTTC

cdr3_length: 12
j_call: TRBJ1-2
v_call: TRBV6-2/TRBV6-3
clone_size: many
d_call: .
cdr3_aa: CASSTGPTGYTF
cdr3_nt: TGTGCCAGCAGCACCGGACCGACCGGCTACACCTTC

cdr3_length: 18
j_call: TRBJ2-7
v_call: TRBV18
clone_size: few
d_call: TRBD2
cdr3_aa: CASSPRTSGDSFAYEQYF
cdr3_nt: TGTGCCAGCTCACCACGTACTAGCGGGGACTCTTTTGCCTACGAGCAGTACTTC

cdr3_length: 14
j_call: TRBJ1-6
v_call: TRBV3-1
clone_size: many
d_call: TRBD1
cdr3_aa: CASSQGTGNSPLHF
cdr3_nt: TGTGCCAGCAGCCAAGGGACAGGAAATTCACCCCTCCACTTT

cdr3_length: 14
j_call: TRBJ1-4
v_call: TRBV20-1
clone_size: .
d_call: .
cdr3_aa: CSAPSATTNEKLFF
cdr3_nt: TGCAGTGCCCCGTCGGCTACAACTAATGAAAAACTGTTTTTT

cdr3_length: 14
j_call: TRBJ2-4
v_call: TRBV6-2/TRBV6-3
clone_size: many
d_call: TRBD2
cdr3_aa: CASSYSGRRNIQYF
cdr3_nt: TGTGCCAGCAGTTATAGCGGGAGGAGGAACATTCAGTACTTC

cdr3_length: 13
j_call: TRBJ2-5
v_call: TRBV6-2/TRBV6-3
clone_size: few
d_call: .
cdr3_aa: CASSLQGGKTQYF
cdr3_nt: TGTGCCAGCAGTCTTCAGGGAGGAAAGACCCAGTACTTC

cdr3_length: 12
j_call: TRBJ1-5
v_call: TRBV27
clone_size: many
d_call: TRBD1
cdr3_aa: CASAAGGTPQHF
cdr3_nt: TGTGCCAGCGCCGCAGGGGGAACGCCCCAGCATTTT

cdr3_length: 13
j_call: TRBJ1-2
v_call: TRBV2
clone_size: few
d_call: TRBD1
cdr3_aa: CASRGDSNYGYTF
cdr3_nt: TGTGCCAGCAGGGGGGACAGTAACTATGGCTACACCTTC

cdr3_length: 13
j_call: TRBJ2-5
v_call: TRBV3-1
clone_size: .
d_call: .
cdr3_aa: CASSQSATETQYF
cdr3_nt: TGTGCCAGCAGCCAATCGGCTACGGAGACCCAGTACTTC

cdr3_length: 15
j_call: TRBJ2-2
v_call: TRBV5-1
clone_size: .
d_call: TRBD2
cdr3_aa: CASSLEAAGAGELFF
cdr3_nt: TGCGCCAGCAGCTTGGAGGCAGCGGGAGCCGGGGAGCTGTTTTTT

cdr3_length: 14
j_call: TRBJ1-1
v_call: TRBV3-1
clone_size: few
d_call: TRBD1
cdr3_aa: CASSRLTGGTEAFF
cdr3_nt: TGTGCCAGCAGCCGCCTGACAGGGGGAACTGAAGCTTTCTTT

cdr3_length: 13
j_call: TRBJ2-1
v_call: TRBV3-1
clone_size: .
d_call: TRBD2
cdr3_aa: CASSQGLAGLQFF
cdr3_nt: TGTGCCAGCAGCCAGGGACTAGCGGGACTGCAGTTCTTC

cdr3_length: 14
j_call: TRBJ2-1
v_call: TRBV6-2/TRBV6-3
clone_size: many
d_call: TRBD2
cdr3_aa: CASSLAGVANEQFF
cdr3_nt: TGTGCCAGCAGTCTAGCGGGAGTGGCCAATGAGCAGTTCTTC

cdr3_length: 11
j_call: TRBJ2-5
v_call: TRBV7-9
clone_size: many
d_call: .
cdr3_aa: CASSLASHQYF
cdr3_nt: TGTGCCAGCAGCTTAGCTAGCCACCAGTACTTC

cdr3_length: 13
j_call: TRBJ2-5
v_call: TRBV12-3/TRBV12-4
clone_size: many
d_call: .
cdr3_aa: CASSLWGEETQYF
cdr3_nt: TGTGCCAGCAGTTTATGGGGAGAAGAGACCCAGTACTTC

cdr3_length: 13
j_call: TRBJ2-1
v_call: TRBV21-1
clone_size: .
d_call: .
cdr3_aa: CASSKGGDNEQFF
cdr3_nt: TGTGCCAGCAGCAAAGGAGGGGACAATGAGCAGTTCTTC

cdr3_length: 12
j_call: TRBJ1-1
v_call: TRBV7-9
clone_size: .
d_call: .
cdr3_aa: CASSLAGPEAFF
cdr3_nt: TGTGCCAGCAGCTTAGCTGGACCTGAAGCTTTCTTT

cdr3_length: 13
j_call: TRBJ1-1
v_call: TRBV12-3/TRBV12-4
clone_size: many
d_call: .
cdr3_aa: CASSRTENTEAFF
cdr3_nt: TGTGCCAGCAGTAGGACAGAGAACACTGAAGCTTTCTTT

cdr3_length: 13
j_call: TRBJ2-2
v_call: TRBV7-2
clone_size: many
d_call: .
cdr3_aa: CASSSAGGGELFF
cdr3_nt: TGTGCCAGCAGCTCTGCTGGCGGGGGGGAGCTGTTTTTT

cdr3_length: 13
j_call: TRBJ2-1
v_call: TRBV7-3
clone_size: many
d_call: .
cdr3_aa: CASSSTQGSEQFF
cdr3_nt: TGTGCCAGCAGCTCAACGCAGGGCAGCGAGCAGTTCTTC

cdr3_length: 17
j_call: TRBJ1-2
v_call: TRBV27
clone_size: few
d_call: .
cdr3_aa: CASSLDRTTLRHYGYTF
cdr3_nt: TGTGCCAGCAGCCTAGACAGGACTACCCTCCGCCACTATGGCTACACCTTC

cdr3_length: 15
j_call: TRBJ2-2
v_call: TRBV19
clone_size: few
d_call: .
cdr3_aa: CASTHPGKGAGELFF
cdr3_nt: TGTGCCAGTACCCATCCGGGAAAAGGGGCCGGGGAGCTGTTTTTT

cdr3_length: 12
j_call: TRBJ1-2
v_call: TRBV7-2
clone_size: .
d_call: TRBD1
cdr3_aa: CATPDRVYGYTF
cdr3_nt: TGTGCCACCCCTGACAGGGTCTATGGCTACACCTTC

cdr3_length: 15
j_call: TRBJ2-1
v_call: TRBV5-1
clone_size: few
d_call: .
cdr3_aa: CASSLVAGLENEQFF
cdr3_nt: TGCGCCAGCAGCTTGGTTGCGGGATTGGAGAATGAGCAGTTCTTC